Following are 29 T cell receptor beta chains from one sample sequenced in a study of T cell responses to AZD1222 COVID-19 vaccine. TCRdb keeps only in-frame clones here, not all; method: immunoSEQ multiplex PCR. The sample yields about 94,000 clones, 85% seen once. This sample comprised peripheral blood, obtained 28 days after the second AZD1222 dose. The receptors originated from an adult who received the AZD1222 COVID-19 vaccine.

The rearrangement links TRBV27 to TRBJ2-7; no firm D call. V was trimmed by 2 bases and J by 6 bases, leaving 11 bases between them. The CDR3 contains 13 residues. From germline, CDR1 is MNHEY and CDR2 SMNVEV (reference sequence). The chain's CDR3 is CASSLGVSAEQYF. CDR3 bases: TGTGCCAGCAGTTTAGGGGTATCGGCCGAGCAGTACTTC.

The chain is built from TRBV25-1 and TRBJ2-5, with 9 bases aligning to TRBD1. V lost 6 bases and J lost 4; bases outside the gene matches: 15. CDR1 and CDR2 (germline): MGHDK, SYGVNS. The CDR3 has 17 residues. As DNA, the CDR3 is TGTGCCAGCAGGGGGCAGTCCGGGACAGGGAAGGGAGAGACCCAGTACTTC. Residues: CASRGQSGTGKGETQYF.

The V and J genes are TRBV9 and TRBJ2-5, with 8 bases fitting TRBD1. The CDR3 contains 14 residues. Germline CDR1 reads SGDLS; CDR2 reads YYNGEE. The V segment lost 3 bases and the J segment 2 bases; nucleotides outside the gene matches: 3. CDR3 sequence (DNA): TGTGCCAGCAGCGCACAGGGGGTTCAAGAGACCCAGTACTTC. Translation: CASSAQGVQETQYF.

The chain employs TRBV3-1 (or the pseudogene TRBV3-2) and TRBJ1-5, with D tentatively TRBD1 (6 bases). V was trimmed by 1 base and J by 5 bases, leaving 12 bases between them. Germline lookup yields CDR1 LGHDT and CDR2 YNNKEL (reference sequence). The CDR3 runs 15 residues. In DNA form, the CDR3 reads TGTGCCAGCAGCCAAGCGGGGGCCCGCTATCAGCCCCAGCATTTT. Its protein is CASSQAGARYQPQHF.

This chain uses TRBV7-2 with TRBJ2-7; the D is unclear. This CDR3 contains 15 residues. Germline V lookup: CDR1 SGHTA, CDR2 FQGNSA. The ends were cut back, 0 bases at V and 0 bases at J, with 9 bases in the middle. For the CDR3, the DNA is TGTGCCAGCAGCTTAGCTCCCGTGAGCTCCTACGAGCAGTACTTC. Protein product: CASSLAPVSSYEQYF.

The chain employs TRBV18 and TRBJ1-1; D uncertain. Per the germline V gene, CDR1 is KGHSH and CDR2 is LQKENI. CDR3 length: 12 residues. V was cut by 5 bases and J by 5 bases, with 9 bases left in between. The CDR3: CASSWVSTEAFF. The CDR3, as DNA: TGTGCCAGCTCATGGGTTAGTACTGAAGCTTTCTTT.

This clone was observed a single time. The chain combines TRBV11-1 with TRBJ2-3; 8 bases map to TRBD1. The CDR3 totals 16 residues. Germline V gene data show CDR1 as SGHAT and CDR2 as FQDESV (reference sequence). Trimming removed 2 bases from V and 2 bases from J; junction bases left unmatched: 6. The DNA of the CDR3 is TGTGCCAGCAGCTTATCCCGGACAGGGTACACAGATACGCAGTATTTT. It yields the protein CASSLSRTGYTDTQYF.

Written as DNA, the CDR3 is TGTGCCAGCAGTTTCCGACAGGGCCACTCCTACAATGAGCAGTTCTTC. Translation gives CASSFRQGHSYNEQFF. V gene TRBV28 combines with J gene TRBJ2-1; 7 bases agree with TRBD1. The V segment lost 3 bases and the J segment 0 bases; nucleotides outside the gene matches: 5. Germline V lookup: CDR1 MDHEN, CDR2 SYDVKM. The CDR3 has 16 amino acids.

The genes are TRBV6-4 and TRBJ1-5; unclear D gene. The CDR3 runs 15 residues. Trimming removed 7 bases at V and 0 bases at J, with 13 bases between. CDR1 is MRHNA, CDR2 SNTAGT, per germline. CDR3 bases: TGTGCCAGCATTCTTCACCGATATAGCAATCAGCCCCAGCATTTT. This encodes CASILHRYSNQPQHF.

The chain couples TRBV18 to TRBJ1-4, with D perhaps TRBD1 (6 bases). Germline assignment: CDR1 KGHSH and CDR2 LQKENI. This CDR3 is built from 14 residues. Trimming took off 2 bases at V and 5 bases at J, with 9 bases between the two ends. The CDR3 coding sequence is TGTGCCAGCTCACCAGGACAGCAGAATGAAAAACTGTTTTTT. The encoded protein is CASSPGQQNEKLFF.

In its sample, this clone was seen a few times. V gene TRBV14 combines with J gene TRBJ1-1, with D unclear. Trimming stripped 3 bases from V and 2 bases from J, with 13 bases between. This CDR3 is 15 amino acids long. Germline assignment: CDR1 SGHDN and CDR2 FVKESK. The CDR3 is CASSHYPGLNTEAFF. The DNA of the CDR3 is TGTGCCAGCAGCCATTACCCCGGGCTTAACACTGAAGCTTTCTTT.

The chain combines TRBV5-5 with TRBJ1-4; D might be TRBD1 (5 bases). V was shortened by 4 bases and J by 5 bases, with 12 bases between the two germline ends. CDR1 and CDR2 from the germline V gene are SGHKS and YYEKEE (reference sequence). The CDR3 extends over 14 amino acids. In DNA, the CDR3 is TGTGCCAGCAGCAGGGGCCATTCCAATGAAAAACTGTTTTTT. The encoded protein is CASSRGHSNEKLFF.

This chain joins TRBV19 and TRBJ2-3; 10 bases are a match to TRBD1. CDR3 length equals 16 residues. V gave up 2 bases and J gave up 5 bases; unmatched junction bases: 7. The germline gives CDR1 LNHDA, CDR2 SQIVND (reference sequence). The CDR3 DNA reads as TGTGCCAGTAGTATAAGGGGACAGGGGAAGGAAGATACGCAGTATTTT. It codes for CASSIRGQGKEDTQYF.

Concerning this clone itself: The junction departs from the called germline gene at one end, perhaps through a read error. The gene calls are TRBV19 and TRBJ1-1, with 7 bases aligning to TRBD1. The CDR3 is made up of 14 amino acids. Germline V gene data show CDR1 as LNHDA and CDR2 as SQIVND (reference sequence). Written as DNA, the CDR3 is TGTGCCAGTACTATACAGGGGAGGAACACTGAAGCTTTCTTT. Its protein is CASTIQGRNTEAFF.

This chain connects TRBV9 to TRBJ1-1, with TRBD1 matching 7 bases. With V trimmed by 4 bases and J by 2 bases, 2 bases remained unmatched. The CDR3 consists of 13 residues. The V gene's germline CDR1 is SGDLS and CDR2 YYNGEE. For the CDR3, the DNA is TGTGCCAGCAGCACAGGGGATAACACTGAAGCTTTCTTT. Amino acid sequence: CASSTGDNTEAFF.

The V gene is TRBV27, the J gene TRBJ1-1; D perhaps matches TRBD1 (6 bases). The V gene lost 1 base and the J gene lost 4 bases, with 16 bases spanning the gap. Germline-derived CDR1 and CDR2 are MNHEY and SMNVEV (reference sequence). This CDR3 region has 16 residues. The CDR3 bases are TGTGCCAGCAGTTTATGGAAAACAGGGAGGGCCACTGAAGCTTTCTTT. This translates into CASSLWKTGRATEAFF.

This clone appeared a few times. The sample has other DNA sequences that encode this CDR3 too. CDR3 sequence (DNA): TGTGCCAGCTCACCAAGCACAGATACGCAGTATTTT. Its protein is CASSPSTDTQYF. This chain links TRBV18 with TRBJ2-3, with D uncertain. The CDR3 spans 12 residues. CDR1 is KGHSH, CDR2 LQKENI, per germline. V was clipped by 2 bases and J by 0 bases, with 0 bases between them.

The chain uses TRBV5-1 and TRBJ2-1; D possibly corresponds to TRBD1 (5 bases). The CDR3 length is 15 residues. Deletions cut 0 bases from V and 2 bases from J, with 9 bases between. Per the germline V gene, CDR1 is SGHRS and CDR2 is YFSETQ. DNA of the CDR3: TGCGCCAGCAGCTTGGGCGCAGGGACCTACAATGAGCAGTTCTTC. Residues: CASSLGAGTYNEQFF.

The V call is TRBV3-1 (or the pseudogene TRBV3-2), the J call TRBJ1-4, with TRBD1 identical over 10 bases. The CDR3 sequence is 20 residues long. Trimming cost V 0 bases and J 7 bases; bases outside gene matches: 17. Looked up from germline, CDR1 is LGHDT and CDR2 is YNNKEL (reference sequence). The chain's CDR3 is CASSQDMVVDRGRMTEKLFF. The CDR3 DNA follows: TGTGCCAGCAGCCAAGATATGGTCGTCGACAGGGGGCGTATGACTGAAAAACTGTTTTTT.

This clone was counted only a few times. The chain's CDR3 is CASSFGSANTEAFF. CDR3 in DNA: TGTGCCAGCAGCTTCGGCTCAGCTAACACTGAAGCTTTCTTT. The chain uses TRBV7-2 and TRBJ1-1; D unclear. Per germline, CDR1 SGHTA and CDR2 FQGNSA. The CDR3 is made up of 14 amino acids. The V gene lost 3 bases and the J gene lost 2 bases, with 10 bases spanning the gap. Filled out from reference TRBV7-2 and TRBJ1-1, the complete variable domain reads GAGVSQSPSNKVTEKGKDVELRCDPISGHTALYWYRQSLGQGLEFLIYFQGNSAPDKSGLPSDRFSAERTGGSVSTLTIQRTQQEDSAVYLCASSFGSANTEAFFGQGTRLTVV.

The V gene is TRBV6-5, the J gene TRBJ1-1, with D uncertain. Germline CDR1 reads MNHEY; CDR2 reads SVGAGI. This CDR3 region has 13 residues. V shed 0 bases and J shed 4 bases, with 6 bases lying between them. CDR3 sequence (DNA): TGTGCCAGCAGTTACTCCCCGGTCACTGAAGCTTTCTTT. Encoded protein: CASSYSPVTEAFF.

The gene calls are TRBV7-8 and TRBJ2-7; D remains unclear. The CDR3 totals 14 residues. The germline gives CDR1 SGHVS, CDR2 FQNEAQ. Trimming took off 5 bases at V and 0 bases at J, with 11 bases between the two ends. CDR3: CASSTTVRSYEQYF. In nucleotides, the CDR3 is TGTGCCAGCAGCACGACTGTCCGCTCCTACGAGCAGTACTTC. Drawing the rest from reference TRBV7-8 and TRBJ2-7, the complete variable domain is GAGVSQSPRYKVAKRGQDVALRCDPISGHVSLFWYQQALGQGPEFLTYFQNEAQLDKSGLPSDRFFAERPEGSVSTLKIQRTQQEDSAVYLCASSTTVRSYEQYFGPGTRLTVT.

The chain has TRBV5-1 and TRBJ2-7; the match to TRBD1 covers 12 bases. CDR3 size: 15 residues. V gave up 6 bases and J gave up 6 bases; unmatched junction bases: 10. Germline V gene sequence: CDR1 SGHRS, CDR2 YFSETQ. CDR3 sequence (DNA): TGCGCCAGCAACACCGGGACAGGGGGCTTTAGCGAGCAGTACTTC. It specifies CASNTGTGGFSEQYF. The full variable domain, with the rest looked up from reference TRBV5-1 and TRBJ2-7, is KAGVTQTPRYLIKTRGQQVTLSCSPISGHRSVSWYQQTPGQGLQFLFEYFSETQRNKGNFPGRFSGRQFSNSRSEMNVSTLELGDSALYLCASNTGTGGFSEQYFGPGTRLTVT.

The gene calls are TRBV6-5 and TRBJ1-5; D gene uncertain. Germline V lookup: CDR1 MNHEY, CDR2 SVGAGI. This CDR3 contains 15 residues. V gave up 2 bases and J gave up 3 bases, with 11 bases separating them. The DNA for the CDR3 is TGTGCCAGCAGTTACCTACCCTCATTCAATCAGCCCCAGCATTTT. It translates to CASSYLPSFNQPQHF.

CDR3 coding DNA: TGTGCCAGCAGTTACGCGGGACGTCAGGATGGCTACACCTTC. Protein sequence: CASSYAGRQDGYTF. This sequence joins TRBV27 and TRBJ1-2, with a weak D call TRBD1 (5 bases). The length of the CDR3 is 14 residues. The ends were cut back, 4 bases at V and 6 bases at J, with 15 bases in the middle. Germline CDR1 is MNHEY and CDR2 is SMNVEV (reference sequence).

This clone was counted only a few times. The J gene is TRBJ1-1, the V gene TRBV30, with D possibly matching TRBD1 (5 bases). The V gene's germline CDR1 is GTSNPN and CDR2 SVGIG (reference sequence). V was cut by 3 bases and J by 5 bases, with 19 bases left in between. The CDR3 covers 15 residues. CDR3 region: CAWRGFRVRTTEAFF. CDR3 bases: TGTGCCTGGAGGGGGTTCAGGGTGCGGACTACTGAAGCTTTCTTT.

This clone was recorded only once. This chain connects TRBV3-1 (or the pseudogene TRBV3-2) to TRBJ1-4; unclear D gene. This CDR3 has 12 amino acids. Per germline, CDR1 LGHDT and CDR2 YNNKEL (reference sequence). V lost 1 base and J lost 8, with 5 bases in between. The CDR3 loop is CASSQGPEKLFF. CDR3 nucleotide sequence: TGTGCCAGCAGCCAAGGGCCCGAAAAACTGTTTTTT.

The chain combines TRBV7-3 with TRBJ2-1; TRBD2 matches at 7 bases. V lost 2 bases to trimming and J lost 1 base; unmatched junction nucleotides: 2. Germline CDR1 reads SGHTA; CDR2 reads FQGTGA. The CDR3 has 15 residues. The CDR3, as DNA: TGTGCCAGCAGCTTATGGGGGGGATCCTACAATGAGCAGTTCTTC. This encodes CASSLWGGSYNEQFF.

The chain combines TRBV24-1 with TRBJ2-1; the match to TRBD2 covers 10 bases. V was pared by 2 bases and J by 0 bases, with 3 bases of the junction left unmatched. Germline CDR1 is KGHDR and CDR2 is SFDVKD. CDR3 length: 17 amino acids. In nucleotides, the CDR3 is TGTGCCACCAGTGATTCATGGACTAGCGGCTCCTACAATGAGCAGTTCTTC. This gives the protein CATSDSWTSGSYNEQFF.